This T cell receptor (beta chain) is drawn from a study of neurological immune-mediated disorders. The V segment lost 0 bases and the J segment 2 bases; nucleotides outside the gene matches: 5. Germline V gene sequence: CDR1 SGHRS, CDR2 YFSETQ. The CDR3 sequence is 16 residues long. With 10-nucleotide random UMIs included, cDNA was synthesized by 5'RACE. Whenever a sequencing run was performed, it yielded over 190 million TCR-beta sequences from 15-18 subjects. In TCRdb, the 5' RACE reads were re-called with MiXCR into one record per CDR3 protein. Counted here are tens of thousands of distinct CDR3 sequences, 15% to 20% occurring once; the ten biggest clones make up 15%. The unsorted libraries originated from 2 million PBMCs that had been stored at -80 C. Study-wide points: Patients with HTLV-1-associated myelopathy showed the most TCR clonal expansion. Those with multiple sclerosis showed the least, falling below healthy controls.

This clonotype is labeled medium-sized. Antigen specificity is unknown. The sequence came from a woman between 40 and 55 years old in good health. Sequencing was done on a sample of PBMCs. This chain links TRBV5-1 with TRBJ2-5, with 9 bases fitting TRBD1. CDR3 bases: TGCGCCAGCAGCTTGGGGACAGGGGATGGTCAAGAGACCCAGTACTTC. This sequence encodes CASSLGTGDGQETQYF.